A selection of T cell receptor beta chains follows, all from one sample in a study of T cell responses to AZD1222 COVID-19 vaccine. Assay used: immunoSEQ multiplex PCR; TCRdb lists only in-frame clones, some missing. The data contain roughly 66,000 clones, 82% of them singletons. This specimen was peripheral blood, taken on day 0 of AZD1222 vaccination. The receptor source for this set is an adult in good health. The CDR3 runs from the conserved cysteine through the conserved F or W. The order of the fields is D gene, clone size, V gene, J gene, CDR3 protein, CDR3 DNA. The D gene is left open where the match is weak. Clone size is given for some rows only: seen once, a few or many times, or a class if the clone is expanded.

D gene: .
clone size: .
V gene: TRBV11-2
J gene: TRBJ2-1
CDR3 protein: CASSSGTWGNEQFF
CDR3 DNA: TGTGCCAGCAGCTCAGGGACCTGGGGAAATGAGCAGTTCTTC

D gene: .
clone size: .
V gene: TRBV9
J gene: TRBJ2-2
CDR3 protein: CASSVEGAVTGELFF
CDR3 DNA: TGTGCCAGCAGCGTGGAGGGGGCGGTCACCGGGGAGCTGTTTTTT

D gene: .
clone size: .
V gene: TRBV6-1
J gene: TRBJ2-7
CDR3 protein: CASSDTRTGWSSYEQYF
CDR3 DNA: TGTGCCAGCAGTGATACACGCACAGGATGGAGCTCCTACGAGCAGTACTTC

D gene: .
clone size: few
V gene: TRBV12-3/TRBV12-4
J gene: TRBJ1-2
CDR3 protein: CASSSGVGGYTF
CDR3 DNA: TGTGCCAGCAGCTCAGGGGTTGGGGGCTACACCTTC

D gene: TRBD1
clone size: .
V gene: TRBV7-8
J gene: TRBJ2-1
CDR3 protein: CASSLRQGPSDEQFF
CDR3 DNA: TGTGCCAGCAGCTTACGACAGGGGCCCTCGGATGAGCAGTTCTTC

D gene: .
clone size: few
V gene: TRBV10-1
J gene: TRBJ1-5
CDR3 protein: CASSPTANLGGNQPQHF
CDR3 DNA: TGCGCCAGCAGTCCTACAGCTAACTTGGGGGGCAATCAGCCCCAGCATTTT

D gene: .
clone size: .
V gene: TRBV10-3
J gene: TRBJ1-5
CDR3 protein: CAISGGRQGNQPQHF
CDR3 DNA: TGTGCCATCAGCGGGGGCCGACAGGGCAATCAGCCCCAGCATTTT

D gene: TRBD1
clone size: .
V gene: TRBV5-4
J gene: TRBJ1-2
CDR3 protein: CASSFSGGTGEGYTF
CDR3 DNA: TGTGCCAGCAGCTTCTCCGGTGGGACAGGGGAAGGCTACACCTTC

D gene: TRBD2
clone size: .
V gene: TRBV14
J gene: TRBJ2-3
CDR3 protein: CASSHRLAGQDTQYF
CDR3 DNA: TGTGCCAGCAGCCACAGACTAGCGGGGCAAGATACGCAGTATTTT

D gene: .
clone size: once
V gene: TRBV18
J gene: TRBJ1-1
CDR3 protein: CASSPDSSNTEAFF
CDR3 DNA: TGTGCCAGCTCACCCGACAGCTCGAACACTGAAGCTTTCTTT

D gene: TRBD2
clone size: few
V gene: TRBV4-1
J gene: TRBJ2-7
CDR3 protein: CASSPLAGGSYEQYF
CDR3 DNA: TGCGCCAGCAGCCCCTTAGCGGGGGGCTCCTACGAGCAGTACTTC

D gene: .
clone size: .
V gene: TRBV11-3
J gene: TRBJ2-7
CDR3 protein: CASSGRDFSYEQYF
CDR3 DNA: TGTGCCAGCAGCGGCCGGGATTTCTCCTACGAGCAGTACTTC

D gene: .
clone size: .
V gene: TRBV11-3
J gene: TRBJ1-1
CDR3 protein: CASSRGEWAFF
CDR3 DNA: TGTGCCAGCAGCCGAGGGGAGTGGGCTTTCTTT

D gene: TRBD1
clone size: .
V gene: TRBV5-1
J gene: TRBJ1-2
CDR3 protein: CASSSDRGLRGYTF
CDR3 DNA: TGCGCCAGCAGCTCCGACAGGGGGTTACGGGGCTACACCTTC

D gene: .
clone size: .
V gene: TRBV4-2
J gene: TRBJ1-4
CDR3 protein: CASSQMVAASEKLFF
CDR3 DNA: TGTGCCAGCAGCCAGATGGTGGCAGCCTCGGAAAAACTGTTTTTT

D gene: .
clone size: few
V gene: TRBV5-1
J gene: TRBJ2-3
CDR3 protein: CASSPQVPTDTQYF
CDR3 DNA: TGCGCCAGCAGCCCCCAGGTGCCCACAGATACGCAGTATTTT

D gene: TRBD1
clone size: .
V gene: TRBV7-9
J gene: TRBJ1-2
CDR3 protein: CASSSGTGRNYGYTF
CDR3 DNA: TGTGCCAGCAGCTCCGGGACAGGGCGTAACTATGGCTACACCTTC

D gene: TRBD1
clone size: .
V gene: TRBV5-1
J gene: TRBJ1-4
CDR3 protein: CASSQGGGVNEKLFF
CDR3 DNA: TGCGCCAGCAGCCAGGGGGGAGGCGTTAATGAAAAACTGTTTTTT

D gene: TRBD1
clone size: .
V gene: TRBV6-5
J gene: TRBJ1-5
CDR3 protein: CASRGQGNQPQHF
CDR3 DNA: TGTGCCAGCAGGGGACAGGGGAATCAGCCCCAGCATTTT

D gene: .
clone size: .
V gene: TRBV3-1/TRBV3-2
J gene: TRBJ2-7
CDR3 protein: CASRDTRTYEQYF
CDR3 DNA: TGTGCCAGCCGGGACACGAGAACCTACGAGCAGTACTTC

D gene: .
clone size: few
V gene: TRBV27
J gene: TRBJ1-5
CDR3 protein: CASSPRFGNQPQHF
CDR3 DNA: TGTGCCAGCAGTCCCAGATTTGGCAATCAGCCCCAGCATTTT

D gene: .
clone size: .
V gene: TRBV11-2
J gene: TRBJ1-6
CDR3 protein: CASSLFESPLHF
CDR3 DNA: TGTGCCAGCAGCTTATTTGAATCACCCCTCCACTTT

D gene: .
clone size: .
V gene: TRBV28
J gene: TRBJ1-3
CDR3 protein: CASSGRDQGAGNTIYF
CDR3 DNA: TGTGCCAGCAGTGGAAGGGACCAGGGAGCTGGAAACACCATATATTTT

D gene: TRBD1
clone size: .
V gene: TRBV11-3
J gene: TRBJ1-1
CDR3 protein: CASSEGSGTGREDTEAFF
CDR3 DNA: TGTGCCAGCAGCGAGGGGTCAGGGACAGGGAGGGAGGACACTGAAGCTTTCTTT

D gene: .
clone size: .
V gene: TRBV6-1
J gene: TRBJ1-2
CDR3 protein: CASSEDSRDYGYTF
CDR3 DNA: TGTGCCAGCAGTGAGGACAGTCGGGACTATGGCTACACCTTC

D gene: TRBD2
clone size: few
V gene: TRBV5-4
J gene: TRBJ2-7
CDR3 protein: CASSLLAVPREQYF
CDR3 DNA: TGTGCCAGCAGCTTACTAGCGGTGCCTAGGGAGCAGTACTTC

D gene: .
clone size: few
V gene: TRBV9
J gene: TRBJ2-1
CDR3 protein: CASSVEQSSYNEQFF
CDR3 DNA: TGTGCCAGCAGCGTAGAACAAAGCTCCTACAATGAGCAGTTCTTC

D gene: .
clone size: .
V gene: TRBV18
J gene: TRBJ1-3
CDR3 protein: CASSPNNSGNTIYF
CDR3 DNA: TGTGCCAGCTCACCAAACAACTCTGGAAACACCATATATTTT

D gene: .
clone size: few
V gene: TRBV29-1
J gene: TRBJ1-2
CDR3 protein: CSVETGTDYGYTF
CDR3 DNA: TGCAGCGTTGAAACTGGGACGGACTATGGCTACACCTTC

D gene: .
clone size: .
V gene: TRBV7-2
J gene: TRBJ2-7
CDR3 protein: CASSAYYEQYF
CDR3 DNA: TGTGCCAGCAGCGCTTACTACGAGCAGTACTTC

D gene: TRBD1
clone size: .
V gene: TRBV15
J gene: TRBJ1-5
CDR3 protein: CATRTGTASRGYSNQPQHF
CDR3 DNA: TGTGCCACCAGAACCGGGACAGCTTCCCGGGGGTATAGCAATCAGCCCCAGCATTTT

D gene: .
clone size: .
V gene: TRBV11-2
J gene: TRBJ1-1
CDR3 protein: CASSRQDRVLPAFF
CDR3 DNA: TGTGCCAGCAGCCGTCAGGACCGAGTCTTACCAGCTTTCTTT

D gene: .
clone size: .
V gene: TRBV24-1
J gene: TRBJ1-1
CDR3 protein: CATSTGRMEGETFF
CDR3 DNA: TGTGCCACCAGCACCGGGAGAATGGAGGGAGAAACTTTCTTT

D gene: .
clone size: .
V gene: TRBV3-1/TRBV3-2
J gene: TRBJ2-7
CDR3 protein: CASSQQNEQYF
CDR3 DNA: TGTGCCAGCAGCCAACAGAACGAGCAGTACTTC

D gene: .
clone size: once
V gene: TRBV10-3
J gene: TRBJ1-6
CDR3 protein: CAIGPQGPHNSPLHF
CDR3 DNA: TGTGCCATCGGCCCGCAGGGGCCCCATAATTCACCCCTCCACTTT

D gene: .
clone size: .
V gene: TRBV5-1
J gene: TRBJ2-2
CDR3 protein: CASSSMTGNTGELFF
CDR3 DNA: TGCGCCAGCAGCTCAATGACAGGGAACACCGGGGAGCTGTTTTTT

D gene: .
clone size: once
V gene: TRBV6-1
J gene: TRBJ1-5
CDR3 protein: CASSEDRGQPQHF
CDR3 DNA: TGTGCCAGCAGTGAAGACCGCGGTCAGCCCCAGCATTTT

D gene: .
clone size: .
V gene: TRBV5-6
J gene: TRBJ2-1
CDR3 protein: CASSLGGGEQFF
CDR3 DNA: TGTGCCAGCAGCTTGGGGGGTGGTGAGCAGTTCTTC